The 27 T cell receptor beta chains reported below all come from one sample, sequenced in a study of graft-versus-host responses after intestinal transplantation. Clones were read by immunoSEQ multiplex PCR, and TCRdb kept only the in-frame ones, dropping some. This sample carries tens of thousands of clones, roughly nine tenths of them seen once, and the ten largest clones take roughly 5.5%. The sample was PBMCs, taken roughly 660 days after intestinal transplant. These TCRs come from a human patient who received an intestinal transplant, so some T cells may come from the graft donor.

The gene calls are TRBV7-9 and TRBJ2-1; the match to TRBD2 covers 11 bases. The CDR3 covers 15 residues. After removal of 4 bases from V and 8 bases from J, the junction contained 7 bases not matched to a gene. Germline loops: CDR1 SEHNR, CDR2 FQNEAQ (reference sequence). CDR3 coding DNA: TGTGCCAGCAGCTCGGGGCTAGCGGGGGGCCATGAGCAGTTCTTC. Its protein is CASSSGLAGGHEQFF.

The V and J genes are TRBV6-5 and TRBJ1-2; D unclear. Trimming shortened V by 2 bases and J by 2 bases, and 9 bases separated the two germline ends. There are 14 residues in the CDR3. The V gene's germline CDR1 is MNHEY and CDR2 SVGAGI. CDR3 nucleotide sequence: TGTGCCAGCAGTTACGCGGGCACAAACTATGGCTACACCTTC. Protein: CASSYAGTNYGYTF.

The J gene is TRBJ2-1, the V gene TRBV30; tentative D call: TRBD1 (6 bases). The V gene lost 3 bases and the J gene lost 8 bases, with 11 bases spanning the gap. This CDR3 region has 12 residues. Germline CDR1 is GTSNPN and CDR2 is SVGIG (reference sequence). CDR3 residues: CAWRNRVYEQFF. DNA for the CDR3: TGTGCCTGGAGGAACAGGGTATATGAGCAGTTCTTC.

This clone was detected only a few times. The V gene is TRBV7-6, the J gene TRBJ2-3; 8 bases align to TRBD1. V lost 5 bases to trimming and J lost 1 base; unmatched junction nucleotides: 2. This CDR3 is 14 amino acids long. The germline gives CDR1 SGHVS, CDR2 FNYEAQ. The CDR3: CASSPTGGTDTQYF. The CDR3 DNA sequence: TGTGCCAGCAGCCCGACAGGGGGCACAGATACGCAGTATTTT.

In this sample, this clone turned up once. The chain's CDR3 is CAWSHPGGYTF. As DNA, the CDR3 is TGTGCCTGGAGTCACCCGGGAGGCTACACCTTC. V is TRBV30 and J is TRBJ1-2; D gene uncertain. The germline V and J ends were trimmed by 2 bases and 8 bases, with 9 bases remaining between them. The germline gives CDR1 GTSNPN, CDR2 SVGIG (reference sequence). The CDR3 spans 11 residues.

J is TRBJ2-1 and V is TRBV19; TRBD2 aligns across 7 bases. V shed 5 bases and J 4 bases; nucleotides not matched to a gene: 5. The CDR3 totals 14 residues. Germline V gene data show CDR1 as LNHDA and CDR2 as SQIVND (reference sequence). The CDR3 nucleotides read TGTGCCAGTAGTCTGAGGACTAGTTACAATGAGCAGTTCTTC. This translates into CASSLRTSYNEQFF.

CDR3 nucleotide sequence: TGTGCCAGCAGTGTAGGTTCCTATCAGCCCCAGCATTTT. Translation: CASSVGSYQPQHF. This chain connects TRBV6-5 to TRBJ1-5, with no clear D. This CDR3 contains 13 residues. Trimming left V 5 bases short and J 5 bases short, with 10 bases between. Germline-derived CDR1 and CDR2 are MNHEY and SVGAGI.

The genes are TRBV4-1 and TRBJ1-1, with TRBD1 as a possible D gene (6 bases). Germline V CDR1 and CDR2: MGHRA, YSYEKL. V lost 3 bases and J 1 base, leaving 12 bases between the germline ends. There are 15 residues in the CDR3. DNA for the CDR3: TGCGCCAGCAGCCACCCCGAGGGGGGGAACACTGAAGCTTTCTTT. Translated: CASSHPEGGNTEAFF.

The chain joins TRBV7-8 to TRBJ2-7; 7 bases match TRBD1. CDR3 size: 14 residues. Germline assignment: CDR1 SGHVS and CDR2 FQNEAQ. Trimming removed 1 base from V and 2 bases from J; junction bases left unmatched: 2. The CDR3 DNA is TGTGCCAGCAGCTTAGAGACAGGGACCTACGAGCAGTACTTC. Its protein is CASSLETGTYEQYF.

The CDR3 DNA follows: TGCGCCAGCAGCCATCGATCCGGGACAGGGGATTCACCCCTCCACTTT. Protein sequence: CASSHRSGTGDSPLHF. The chain carries TRBV4-1 and TRBJ1-6; 10 nucleotides align to TRBD1. J lost 8 bases, V lost 3 bases, and 7 bases had no gene match. The CDR3 has 16 residues. CDR1 MGHRA and CDR2 YSYEKL come from the germline V gene.

This chain joins TRBV18 and TRBJ1-1; D gene ambiguous. This CDR3 is built from 16 residues. The V gene lost 1 base and the J gene lost 0 bases, with 12 bases spanning the gap. Germline V lookup: CDR1 KGHSH, CDR2 LQKENI. The CDR3 sequence: CASSPQLSIMNTEAFF. CDR3 sequence (DNA): TGTGCCAGCTCACCACAGCTCAGTATTATGAACACTGAAGCTTTCTTT.

The chain carries TRBV18 and TRBJ2-5; D is ambiguous. The end of the DNA aligns better with TRBJ2-7, so the J call may be wrong. Germline V gene data show CDR1 as KGHSH and CDR2 as LQKENI. The CDR3 consists of 12 residues. This CDR3 reads CASSPSYNEQYF. The CDR3 region has the DNA TGTGCCAGCTCACCCAGTTACAACGAGCAGTACTTC.

This rearrangement joins TRBV5-1 to TRBJ2-3, with 11 nucleotides matching TRBD1. This CDR3 comprises 16 residues. V gave up 2 bases and J gave up 0 bases; unmatched junction bases: 2. Germline CDR1 is SGHRS and CDR2 is YFSETQ. The chain's CDR3 is CASSFRTGGSTDTQYF. In DNA, the CDR3 is TGCGCCAGCAGCTTTCGGACAGGGGGCAGCACAGATACGCAGTATTTT. Complete variable domain (other parts from reference TRBV5-1 and TRBJ2-3): KAGVTQTPRYLIKTRGQQVTLSCSPISGHRSVSWYQQTPGQGLQFLFEYFSETQRNKGNFPGRFSGRQFSNSRSEMNVSTLELGDSALYLCASSFRTGGSTDTQYFGPGTRLTVL.

The V and J genes are TRBV5-4 and TRBJ2-1; a possible D gene is TRBD2 (6 bases). The length of the CDR3 is 14 residues. Per germline, CDR1 SGHNT and CDR2 YYREEE (reference sequence). V was shortened by 2 bases and J by 7 bases, with 13 bases between the two germline ends. The CDR3 spells CASSLQAGWNEQFF. The CDR3 region has the DNA TGTGCCAGCAGCTTACAAGCGGGTTGGAATGAGCAGTTCTTC.

This clone was observed a few times. The chain combines TRBV10-1 with TRBJ2-7; D ambiguous. Deletions cut 4 bases from V and 5 bases from J, with 12 bases between. This CDR3 spans 13 amino acids. In germline, CDR1 is WNHNN, CDR2 SYGVQD (reference sequence). The CDR3 sequence is CASSGDLRDEQYF. In DNA form, the CDR3 reads TGCGCCAGCAGTGGTGACTTACGGGACGAGCAGTACTTC.

The chain recombines TRBV14 with TRBJ2-7, with TRBD1 as a possible D gene (5 bases). V was pared by 4 bases and J by 6 bases, with 13 bases between. The CDR3 consists of 13 residues. The V gene's germline CDR1 is SGHDN and CDR2 FVKESK. CDR3: CASSLSSRVEQYF. CDR3 coding DNA: TGTGCCAGCAGCCTAAGTAGCAGGGTCGAGCAGTACTTC.

This clone was picked up one time. J is TRBJ1-1 and V is TRBV4-1; perhaps TRBD1 as D (6 bases). CDR3 size: 15 residues. Germline assignment: CDR1 MGHRA and CDR2 YSYEKL. Deletions cut 0 bases from V and 1 base from J, with 9 bases between. The CDR3 here is CASSQESGANTEAFF. DNA for the CDR3: TGCGCCAGCAGCCAAGAATCGGGGGCGAACACTGAAGCTTTCTTT.

This rearrangement joins TRBV19 to TRBJ1-6, with D unclear. The CDR3 totals 16 residues. V lost 2 bases, J lost 1 base, and 9 bases lay in between. Germline CDR1 is LNHDA and CDR2 is SQIVND (reference sequence). The CDR3 nucleotides read TGTGCCAGTAGTATATTCGGGGAATCCTATAATTCACCCCTCCACTTT. Translation: CASSIFGESYNSPLHF.

This sequence joins TRBV19 and TRBJ1-3; D possibly corresponds to TRBD1 (5 bases). V dropped 3 bases and J dropped 0 bases, with 9 bases sitting between them. Germline V gene sequence: CDR1 LNHDA, CDR2 SQIVND (reference sequence). CDR3 length: 15 residues. Written as DNA, the CDR3 is TGTGCCAGTAGTATCGGGACGGCCTCTGGAAACACCATATATTTT. Amino acid sequence: CASSIGTASGNTIYF. Variable domain in full (rest from reference TRBV19 and TRBJ1-3): DGGITQSPKYLFRKEGQNVTLSCEQNLNHDAMYWYRQDPGQGLRLIYYSQIVNDFQKGDIAEGYSVSREKKESFPLTVTSAQKNPTAFYLCASSIGTASGNTIYFGEGSWLTVV.

The V call is TRBV27, the J call TRBJ1-1; D call uncertain. The CDR3 runs to 13 residues. The germline V gene has CDR1 MNHEY and CDR2 SMNVEV (reference sequence). The V end lost 0 bases, the J end lost 4 bases, and 6 bases lay between the germline ends. DNA of the CDR3: TGTGCCAGCAGTTTATCAGGGCGCACTGAAGCTTTCTTT. Amino acid sequence: CASSLSGRTEAFF.

This clone has just one count. This chain joins TRBV7-5 and TRBJ2-7. TRBV7-5 is listed as a pseudogene. The CDR3 has 14 residues. Here the CDR3 reads CASSTRTDSYEQYF. The CDR3 coding sequence is TGTGCCAGCAGCACCCGGACGGACTCCTACGAGCAGTACTTC.

CDR3 DNA: TGTGCCAGCTCACCCTCCCCCTTACAGGGGAACACTGAAGCTTTCTTT. Residues: CASSPSPLQGNTEAFF. The chain links TRBV18 to TRBJ1-1; possibly TRBD1 for D (6 bases). The CDR3 length is 16 residues. Germline-derived CDR1 and CDR2 are KGHSH and LQKENI. V dropped 3 bases and J dropped 1 base, with 15 bases sitting between them.

The V gene is TRBV7-2, the J gene TRBJ2-3; D gene uncertain. V was trimmed by 4 bases and J by 5 bases, leaving 7 bases between them. This CDR3 has 12 residues. Germline V gene lookup returns CDR1 SGHTA and CDR2 FQGNSA. CDR3 amino acids: CASSSSLDTQYF. In DNA, the CDR3 is TGTGCCAGCAGCTCCTCCCTAGATACGCAGTATTTT.

V is TRBV5-1 and J is TRBJ1-1; the match to TRBD1 covers 8 bases. The CDR3 totals 17 residues. Germline loops: CDR1 SGHRS, CDR2 YFSETQ. V was clipped by 3 bases and J by 1 base; unmatched bases: 11. This chain's CDR3 is CASSYLSQGDTNTEAFF. The CDR3 DNA sequence: TGCGCCAGCAGCTACTTATCACAGGGGGATACGAACACTGAAGCTTTCTTT. The full variable domain, in which reference TRBV5-1 and TRBJ1-1 provide the parts outside the CDR3, is KAGVTQTPRYLIKTRGQQVTLSCSPISGHRSVSWYQQTPGQGLQFLFEYFSETQRNKGNFPGRFSGRQFSNSRSEMNVSTLELGDSALYLCASSYLSQGDTNTEAFFGQGTRLTVV.

CDR3 residues: CASSPRGPTYNEQFF. CDR3 DNA sequence: TGTGCCAGCAGCCCCCGGGGACCGACATACAATGAGCAGTTCTTC. This chain links TRBV14 with TRBJ2-1, with D possibly called TRBD1 or TRBD2 (5 bases each). The CDR3 loop spans 15 amino acids. Looked up from germline, CDR1 is SGHDN and CDR2 is FVKESK. V dropped 4 bases and J dropped 4 bases, with 14 bases sitting between them.

The V gene is TRBV29-1, the J gene TRBJ1-1, with D unresolved. Germline lookup yields CDR1 SQVTM and CDR2 ANQGSEA. The CDR3 consists of 12 residues. V was clipped by 5 bases and J by 0 bases, with 7 bases between them. The CDR3 DNA follows: TGCAGCGTTTCTGGTATGAACACTGAAGCTTTCTTT. Translating gives CSVSGMNTEAFF.

This chain links TRBV19 with TRBJ2-7, with 9 bases fitting TRBD1. V lost 3 bases, J lost 2 bases, and 5 bases stayed unmatched. This CDR3 region has 15 residues. CDR1 LNHDA and CDR2 SQIVND come from the germline V gene (reference sequence). Here the CDR3 DNA reads TGTGCCAGTAGTATGGGGACAGGGCGAGCCTACGAGCAGTACTTC. This codes for CASSMGTGRAYEQYF.